These 10 T cell receptor beta chains share one sample of origin, sequenced in a study of control samples from healthy donors and cancer patients. TCRdb's copy holds only in-frame clones and misses some; the assay was immunoSEQ multiplex PCR. This repertoire shows about 54,000 clones, around 96% found once; its top ten account for around 1.9%. Material: blood. The receptors come from a woman aged 25-40 years in good health.

The genes are TRBV9 and TRBJ2-2; unclear D gene. This CDR3 has 13 residues. Trimming stripped 5 bases from V and 0 bases from J, with 5 bases between. Germline-derived CDR1 and CDR2 are SGDLS and YYNGEE. The CDR3 is CASSITNTGELFF. The CDR3 DNA follows: TGTGCCAGCAGTATTACGAACACCGGGGAGCTGTTTTTT.

The CDR3 sequence: CASSVTGANQPQHF. In nucleotides, the CDR3 is TGTGCCAGTAGCGTGACAGGGGCGAATCAGCCCCAGCATTTT. V and J are TRBV19 and TRBJ1-5, with 8 bases matching TRBD1. This CDR3 is built from 14 residues. Trimming cost V 6 bases and J 4 bases; bases outside gene matches: 5. Looked up from germline, CDR1 is LNHDA and CDR2 is SQIVND (reference sequence).

The gene calls are TRBV1 and TRBJ2-7; the D call in the table, TRBD2, was not verified against the DNA. TRBV1 is a recognized pseudogene. The CDR3 runs 14 residues. The CDR3 sequence: CTSSQSAGGYEQYF. DNA for the CDR3: TGCACCAGCAGCCAATCCGCGGGAGGCTACGAGCAGTACTTC.

This clone was seen once. This rearrangement joins TRBV2 to TRBJ1-1; no clear D. Germline CDR1 and CDR2: SNHLY and FYNNEI. The CDR3 is 12 residues long. Trimming pared 7 bases from V and 4 bases from J, leaving 10 bases between. DNA of the CDR3: TGTGCCAGCATGGCGGGCAGCACTGAAGCTTTCTTT. This gives the protein CASMAGSTEAFF.

This sequence joins TRBV7-9 and TRBJ1-1; D unresolved. CDR3 length: 14 amino acids. CDR1 and CDR2 from the germline V gene are SEHNR and FQNEAQ (reference sequence). V was cut by 4 bases and J by 0 bases, with 9 bases left in between. CDR3 in amino acids: CASSSANLNTEAFF. In nucleotides, the CDR3 is TGTGCCAGCAGCTCGGCCAATCTGAACACTGAAGCTTTCTTT.

The chain recombines TRBV11-2 with TRBJ2-1; D is unresolved. The germline gives CDR1 SGHAT, CDR2 FQNNGV. The CDR3 contains 15 residues. V dropped 2 bases and J dropped 0 bases, with 8 bases sitting between them. This CDR3 reads CASSLISSSYNEQFF. In DNA, the CDR3 is TGTGCCAGCAGCTTAATATCGAGCTCCTACAATGAGCAGTTCTTC.

The gene calls are TRBV27 and TRBJ1-1, with D possibly TRBD1 on 5 matching bases. CDR3 size: 14 residues. Deletions cut 6 bases from V and 5 bases from J, with 16 bases between. Germline CDR1 MNHEY, CDR2 SMNVEV (reference sequence). This chain's CDR3 is CASRPLGPGTEAFF. The CDR3 DNA follows: TGTGCCAGCAGGCCCCTGGGGCCGGGTACTGAAGCTTTCTTT.

This chain joins TRBV24-1 and TRBJ2-6, with D uncertain. The CDR3 length is 14 residues. Looked up from germline, CDR1 is KGHDR and CDR2 is SFDVKD. V lost 4 bases, J lost 4 bases, and 7 bases lay in between. The CDR3 region has the DNA TGTGCCACCAGTGAGGGTGGGGGGGCCAACGTCCTGACTTTC. It specifies CATSEGGGANVLTF.

This chain joins TRBV24-1 and TRBJ2-3; 10 bases map to TRBD2. After removal of 5 bases from V and 4 bases from J, the junction contained 5 bases not matched to a gene. CDR3 length equals 15 residues. Germline-derived CDR1 and CDR2 are KGHDR and SFDVKD. CDR3 sequence (DNA): TGTGCCACCAGTGCCCTAGCGGGAGAGTCAGATACGCAGTATTTT. Its translation: CATSALAGESDTQYF.

V and J are TRBV19 and TRBJ2-5, with TRBD2 identical over 8 bases. CDR3 length: 15 residues. Germline-derived CDR1 and CDR2 are LNHDA and SQIVND (reference sequence). The J segment lost 5 bases and the V segment lost 2 bases, leaving 7 bases of the junction unmatched. CDR3 in DNA: TGTGCCAGTAGTATACTAAGCGGGGGCCGGGAGACCCAGTACTTC. Its translation is CASSILSGGRETQYF.